This TCR beta chain was identified during a study of blood T cell repertoires in COVID-19 (dated by TCRdb to 2020 to 2022). About the full investigation: The collaborator samples originated in the United States, Italy and Spain and spanned the acute and convalescent phases of COVID-19. The prospective study material was composed of cDNA or gDNA derived from T cells, B-cell-depleted T cells, or PBMCs. The dataset comprised deeply sampled blood TCRbeta repertoires from subjects exposed to, actively infected with, or recovered from COVID-19. The repertoires were released in a freely available public database intended as a resource for research on the immune response to SARS-CoV-2. The samples were drawn from the first 160 participants of the ongoing ImmuneRACE study and from under 1,500 subjects provided by 6 global collaborators. A de-identified subject ID, COVID-19 status, age in years and sex were almost always included in the sample metadata. Where HLA class I and class II types were available, the types were taken from metadata supplied by the sample provider, not from assay-based typing.

Participants in the prospective study were enrolled through a virtual design, were aged roughly 18 to 100 years, and lived in approximately 25 United States geographic areas. In the prospective study, cohorts were assigned on the basis of participant-reported clinical history obtained from a screening survey and a study questionnaire. Exposed participants were defined as having been in contact with someone with a PCR-confirmed or clinician-diagnosed COVID-19 case within 2 weeks of study entry. Mobile phlebotomists in the prospective study collected whole blood, serum and a nasopharyngeal or oropharyngeal swab from every participant. Additional blood draws and questionnaires over an approximately two-month period could optionally be provided by prospective study participants. Before DNA extraction, blood samples from the prospective study were shipped at room temperature or frozen. TCRbeta CDR3 regions were amplified from genomic DNA using the immunoSEQ Assay, a bias-controlled multiplex PCR. The study's processing was this. Nucleated cell counts per sample were estimated from amplification of reference gene primers within the assay. To quantify the absolute abundance of each unique TCRbeta CDR3 rearrangement, sequence reads were collapsed and filtered. For each sample, productive Simpson clonality was calculated by taking the square root of Simpson's diversity index across productive rearrangements. TCRdb mirrors the immuneACCESS table, restricted to in-frame sequences. Some clones are absent from its copies; in checked studies, under half trace to an unresolved V gene, and the reason for the others is unknown. V and J calls and clone size come straight from that table; D and trimming were deduced from the DNA. This sample has some 290,000 clones in its table, and around nine tenths of those were observed once. The top ten clones comprise around 3.9% of the sample.

With respect to this clone: Its antigen remains unidentified. Base qualities were left out, and no much larger clone turns up one base away.

CDR3 length: 14 amino acids, cysteine to phenylalanine. Only the CDR3 DNA stays, 42 bases, in frame from base 1. CDR1 and CDR2 are read off the germline V gene as SGHRS and YFSETQ. At the junction V is shortened by 5 bases and J by 5 bases; bases outside the gene matches: 4. What the study reported, not specific to this receptor: Clinical and demographic metadata were provided uncurated, with the amount varying by source and participant.

The sample was PBMCs or T cells enriched from blood (not recorded which). The chain is made from TRBV5-1 and TRBJ1-4; TRBD1 fits 9 bases in the junction. The sequence was obtained from a woman aged 25 to 39 who had been exposed to COVID-19. The DNA is as follows: TGCGCCAGCAGGCTGGACAGGGGAAATGAAAAACTGTTTTTT. Its translation is CASRLDRGNEKLFF.